The present TCR beta chain was sequenced within a study of blood T cell repertoires in COVID-19 (dated by TCRdb to 2019 to 2021). The study in broad terms: The collaborator samples originated in the United States, Italy and Spain and spanned the acute and convalescent phases of COVID-19. HLA class I and class II types, where available, came from metadata supplied by the sample provider rather than from assay-based typing. Nearly every sample came with metadata listing a de-identified subject ID, COVID-19 status, age in years and sex. Samples were obtained from the ongoing ImmuneRACE study (first 160 participants) and from about 1,300 subjects provided by 6 global collaborators. The material from the prospective study consisted of cDNA or gDNA derived from T cells, B-cell-depleted T cells, or PBMCs. Deeply sampled blood TCRbeta repertoires from subjects exposed to, actively infected with, or recovered from COVID-19 were included in the dataset. A freely available public database, intended as a resource for researchers studying the immune response to SARS-CoV-2, is where the repertoires were released. Findings and caveats that apply to the study as a whole: How much clinical and demographic metadata was included differed by source and by participant, and the metadata was provided uncurated.

The germline V gene supplies CDR1 MDHEN and CDR2 SYDVKM. Between the V and J ends, shortened by 5 bases and 0 bases respectively, the junction contains 7 bases. Taken from cysteine to phenylalanine, the CDR3 has 13 residues. Only the CDR3 part of the read is kept: 39 bases, read in frame from the first base. TCRbeta CDR3 regions were amplified from genomic DNA by means of the immunoSEQ Assay, a bias-controlled multiplex PCR. The authors' analysis ran thus. The number of nucleated cells in each sample was estimated by amplification of reference gene primers within the assay. To quantify the absolute abundance of each unique TCRbeta CDR3 rearrangement, sequence reads were collapsed and filtered. For each sample, productive Simpson clonality was calculated by taking the square root of Simpson's diversity index across productive rearrangements. In its TCRdb copy, this immuneACCESS table keeps in-frame sequences only and misses some clones. Where compared with another copy, unresolved V genes explain less than half of these, and the others have no known cause. That table supplies the V and J calls and clone size; D and trimming were determined from the DNA. This sample lists 250,000 to 350,000 clones; around 87% were detected once. 7.8% of the sample lies in the top ten.

This clone came up a few times. Its antigen is not yet known. No much larger clonotype is one base removed from it; base qualities were not supplied. A second Seattle source provided samples from volunteer blood donors who had recovered from COVID-19. Each collaborating institution followed its own protocols to collect whole blood in K2EDTA tubes. For TCRbeta analysis, collaborator samples were shipped as frozen whole blood, as isolated PBMCs, or as DNA extracted from either sample type. The sequence links TRBV28 to TRBJ1-2; the D gene is not confidently resolved. Sequencing input: peripheral blood. The clonotype was recovered from a woman in her fifties or sixties who had recovered from COVID-19. The CDR3 here reads CASSTTPNYGYTF. In nucleotides, the sequence is TGTGCCAGCAGTACGACTCCTAACTATGGCTACACCTTC.